These 16 T cell receptor beta chains originate from one sample sequenced in a study of metastatic and nonmetastatic thyroid tumors. TCRdb re-processed the PCR reads through MiXCR. The sample comprises more than 10,000 clones, roughly 29% of which are singletons, and 18% rests with the top ten. No patient had received any treatment before thyroid surgery. Sequencing was performed on tumor tissue. These receptors all stem from a female donor with papillary thyroid cancer or a benign thyroid nodule (not recorded which). Some clones in this sample may be carry-over from other donors' samples.

This rearrangement joins TRBV7-8 to TRBJ1-2; D might be TRBD1 (5 bases). Germline-derived CDR1 and CDR2 are SGHVS and FQNEAQ. The CDR3 totals 14 residues. Trimming left V 7 bases short and J 3 bases short, with 15 bases between. The CDR3: CASNLGPGDYGYTF. The CDR3 DNA follows: TGTGCCAGCAACCTCGGACCGGGGGACTATGGCTACACCTTC.

This clone has at least ten counts. The chain recombines TRBV5-1 with TRBJ1-6, with a possible D match to TRBD1 (5 bases). The germline V gene has CDR1 SGHRS and CDR2 YFSETQ. The CDR3 runs to 17 residues. V lost 0 bases and J lost 3, with 13 bases in between. CDR3 nucleotides: TGCGCCAGCAGCTTGGATTGGCAGGGAGGCTATAATTCACCCCTCCACTTT. Translating it yields CASSLDWQGGYNSPLHF.

This sequence joins TRBV7-3 and TRBJ2-7; tentatively, D is TRBD2 (6 bases). V was trimmed by 5 bases and J by 5 bases, leaving 16 bases between them. CDR1 and CDR2 from the germline V gene are SGHTA and FQGTGA. The CDR3 length is 14 residues. The CDR3 nucleotides are TGTGCCAGCAGCCAAGGAGGGCAGGGCCACGAGCAGTACTTC. This encodes CASSQGGQGHEQYF. Complete variable domain (other parts from reference TRBV7-3 and TRBJ2-7): GAGVSQTPSNKVTEKGKYVELRCDPISGHTALYWYRQSLGQGPEFLIYFQGTGAADDSGLPNDRFFAVRPEGSVSTLKIQRTERGDSAVYLCASSQGGQGHEQYFGPGTRLTVT.

The chain recombines TRBV20-1 with TRBJ2-7; either TRBD1 or TRBD2 may fit D (5 bases each). The CDR3 runs 13 residues. Per germline, CDR1 DFQATT and CDR2 SNEGSKA (reference sequence). Trimming left V 1 base short and J 7 bases short, with 14 bases between. CDR3: CSARVYRGVEQYF. The CDR3 DNA is TGCAGTGCTAGAGTTTATAGGGGAGTTGAGCAGTACTTC.

This clone came up a few times. V gene TRBV6-1 combines with J gene TRBJ1-5; tentative D call: TRBD1 (5 bases). The CDR3 sequence is 17 residues long. V dropped 4 bases and J dropped 0 bases, with 16 bases sitting between them. Germline values: CDR1 MNHNS, CDR2 SASEGT. The CDR3 sequence is CASSGGPGVVSNQPQHF. The CDR3 nucleotides are TGTGCCAGCAGTGGGGGCCCGGGGGTGGTTAGCAATCAGCCCCAGCATTTT.

The gene calls are TRBV5-1 and TRBJ2-1, with D possibly TRBD2 on 6 matching bases. V was shortened by 4 bases and J by 1 base, with 12 bases between the two germline ends. Germline V gives CDR1 SGHRS, CDR2 YFSETQ. The CDR3 runs 15 residues. The CDR3 sequence: CASSPTRASYNEQFF. In DNA form, the CDR3 reads TGCGCCAGCAGCCCGACTAGAGCGTCCTACAATGAGCAGTTCTTC.

In its sample, this clone was seen many times. This CDR3 is also generated by other DNA sequences in the sample. The CDR3 is CASSSPGQGNQPQHF. The CDR3 region has the DNA TGTGCCAGCAGTTCCCCGGGACAGGGCAATCAGCCCCAGCATTTT. The genes are TRBV6-2 or TRBV6-3 and TRBJ1-5, with 8 nucleotides matching TRBD1. The germline V gene encodes CDR1 MNHEY and CDR2 SVGEGT. The trim removed 4 bases at V and 2 bases at J, leaving 4 bases unmatched. This CDR3 contains 15 residues.

A word on this clone: Other nucleotide sequences in the sample specify the same CDR3. The rearrangement links TRBV7-8 to TRBJ1-4, with D perhaps matching TRBD1 (6 bases). CDR1 and CDR2 from the germline V gene are SGHVS and FQNEAQ. The CDR3 has 15 residues. V was trimmed by 5 bases and J by 8 bases, leaving 18 bases between them. CDR3 loop: CASSQGSLDREKLFF. The CDR3 bases are TGTGCCAGCAGCCAGGGGAGTCTGGACCGAGAAAAACTGTTTTTT.

The chain recombines TRBV30 with TRBJ2-7; D perhaps matches TRBD1 (6 bases). The germline V and J ends were trimmed by 2 bases and 0 bases, with 14 bases remaining between them. The germline V gene encodes CDR1 GTSNPN and CDR2 SVGIG (reference sequence). This CDR3 has 15 residues. The CDR3 sequence is CAWSPIDRSSYEQYF. The CDR3 DNA reads TGTGCCTGGAGTCCCATAGACAGGTCCTCCTACGAGCAGTACTTC.

The chain uses TRBV19 and TRBJ2-7; the match to TRBD2 covers 11 bases. Losses at the gene ends were 3 bases for V and 3 bases for J; bases not matched to a gene: 10. The CDR3 covers 17 residues. The germline CDR1 and CDR2 sequences are LNHDA and SQIVND (reference sequence). CDR3 in DNA: TGTGCCAGTAGTATCGGTTGGAGACTAGCGGGGAACTACGAGCAGTACTTC. Translation gives CASSIGWRLAGNYEQYF. The full variable domain, rest sourced from reference TRBV19 and TRBJ2-7, is DGGITQSPKYLFRKEGQNVTLSCEQNLNHDAMYWYRQDPGQGLRLIYYSQIVNDFQKGDIAEGYSVSREKKESFPLTVTSAQKNPTAFYLCASSIGWRLAGNYEQYFGPGTRLTVT.

The chain combines TRBV4-1 with TRBJ2-1; no reliable D call. The CDR3 is made up of 15 amino acids. Germline V gives CDR1 MGHRA, CDR2 YSYEKL. The germline V and J ends were trimmed by 0 bases and 10 bases, with 16 bases remaining between them. This CDR3 is CASSQDGLALREQFF. The CDR3 region has the DNA TGCGCCAGCAGCCAAGATGGGCTGGCGCTAAGGGAGCAGTTCTTC.

Ten or more counts support this clone. This chain links TRBV11-1 with TRBJ2-2, with D possibly TRBD1 on 5 matching bases. Germline lookup yields CDR1 SGHAT and CDR2 FQDESV (reference sequence). This CDR3 has 16 amino acids. V was clipped by 6 bases and J by 4 bases, with 18 bases between them. The CDR3 DNA reads TGTGCCAGCAGTTACCCGGAACAGGAGATCACCGGGGAGCTGTTTTTT. Protein sequence: CASSYPEQEITGELFF.

This clone showed up many times. The chain uses TRBV28 and TRBJ1-5; no firm D call. The length of the CDR3 is 14 residues. Germline CDR1 is MDHEN and CDR2 is SYDVKM. The V and J ends lost 3 bases and 2 bases respectively, with 8 bases between them. CDR3 in amino acids: CASSFGSGNQPQHF. CDR3 bases: TGTGCCAGCAGTTTCGGGAGCGGCAATCAGCCCCAGCATTTT.

In its sample, this clone is large. The rearrangement joins TRBV12-3 or TRBV12-4 to TRBJ1-6; no definite D call. The ends were cut back, 2 bases at V and 11 bases at J, with 7 bases in the middle. The CDR3 sequence is 12 residues long. For the CDR3, the DNA is TGTGCCAGCAGTTTAACGGTTACACCCCTCCACTTT. Amino acid sequence: CASSLTVTPLHF.

The chain carries TRBV30 and TRBJ1-6; D uncertain. Germline lookup yields CDR1 GTSNPN and CDR2 SVGIG (reference sequence). The V gene lost 1 base and the J gene lost 10 bases, with 11 bases spanning the gap. The CDR3 consists of 13 residues. CDR3 sequence reads: CAWSAEVQSPLHF. CDR3 nucleotide sequence: TGTGCCTGGAGTGCGGAAGTTCAGTCACCCCTCCACTTT.

This clone rates as medium-sized. The rearrangement links TRBV28 to TRBJ1-6, with D possibly matching TRBD1 (5 bases). CDR3 length equals 15 residues. Trimming left V 8 bases short and J 2 bases short, with 13 bases between. CDR1 is MDHEN and CDR2 is SYDVKM in the germline V gene. CDR3 loop: CASGSGETYNSPLHF. CDR3 DNA sequence: TGTGCCAGCGGATCGGGGGAGACCTATAATTCACCCCTCCACTTT. Supplemented by reference TRBV28 and TRBJ1-6, the full variable domain reads DVKVTQSSRYLVKRTGEKVFLECVQDMDHENMFWYRQDPGLGLRLIYFSYDVKMKEKGDIPEGYSVSREKKERFSLILESASTNQTSMYLCASGSGETYNSPLHFGNGTRLTVT.